The 26 T cell receptor beta chains given below trace back to one sample, sequenced in a study of T cell responses to AZD1222 COVID-19 vaccine. Data came from immunoSEQ multiplex PCR; TCRdb stores just in-frame clones and leaves some out. The table records about 150,000 clones, 91% of them present only once. The sample was peripheral blood, taken on day 0 of AZD1222 vaccination. These receptors all come from an adult in good health.

The chain links TRBV19 to TRBJ2-7; 10 nucleotides match TRBD1. Trimming cost V 8 bases and J 4 bases; bases outside gene matches: 11. The CDR3 extends over 15 amino acids. Germline assignment: CDR1 LNHDA and CDR2 SQIVND (reference sequence). In nucleotides, the CDR3 is TGTGCCAGTGGTTGGCGGGACAGGGGCGATTACGAGCAGTACTTC. This sequence encodes CASGWRDRGDYEQYF.

V usage is TRBV19 and J usage is TRBJ2-6; 8 nucleotides align to TRBD1. Germline values: CDR1 LNHDA, CDR2 SQIVND (reference sequence). The CDR3 spans 15 residues. Trimming removed 11 bases from V and 2 bases from J; junction bases left unmatched: 8. CDR3 region: CASRTGITGANVLTF. CDR3 bases: TGTGCCTCCAGGACAGGGATTACTGGGGCCAACGTCCTGACTTTC.

Details on this clone: Distinct nucleotide sequences in the sample also encode this CDR3. V is TRBV10-3 and J is TRBJ2-7, with no clear D. CDR3 length equals 12 residues. The V gene's germline CDR1 is ENHRY and CDR2 SYGVKD. V dropped 2 bases and J dropped 2 bases, with 4 bases sitting between them. CDR3 sequence reads: CAISESPYEQYF. Written as DNA, the CDR3 is TGTGCCATCAGTGAGAGCCCCTACGAGCAGTACTTC.

This clone occurred once. The chain couples TRBV19 to TRBJ1-6, with a possible D match to TRBD1 (6 bases). The V and J ends lost 5 bases and 9 bases respectively, with 17 bases between them. The CDR3 sequence is 15 residues long. Per the germline V gene, CDR1 is LNHDA and CDR2 is SQIVND (reference sequence). CDR3 region: CASSPSTGYRSPLHF. CDR3 bases: TGTGCCAGTAGTCCATCAACAGGGTACCGTTCACCCCTCCACTTT.

The CDR3 region is CASSIWQGLQGNQPQHF. DNA for the CDR3: TGTGCCAGTAGTATTTGGCAGGGCTTGCAGGGCAATCAGCCCCAGCATTTT. This sequence joins TRBV19 and TRBJ1-5, with D tentatively TRBD1 (5 bases). Germline CDR1 is LNHDA and CDR2 is SQIVND (reference sequence). With 3 bases removed from V and 2 bases from J, the gap between germline ends came to 17 bases. This CDR3 contains 17 residues.

This sequence joins TRBV19 and TRBJ1-1, with unresolved D. V lost 9 bases and J 2 bases, leaving 7 bases between the germline ends. The V gene's germline CDR1 is LNHDA and CDR2 SQIVND (reference sequence). CDR3 length: 11 residues. CDR3: CASGQNTEAFF. CDR3 coding DNA: TGTGCCAGCGGGCAAAACACTGAAGCTTTCTTT.

The chain links TRBV27 to TRBJ2-3; TRBD2 matches 12 bases. V lost 2 bases, J lost 4 bases, and 4 bases stayed unmatched. This CDR3 has 16 amino acids. The V gene's germline CDR1 is MNHEY and CDR2 SMNVEV (reference sequence). For the CDR3, the DNA is TGTGCCAGCAGTTTACGACTAGCGGGAGTGGCAGATACGCAGTATTTT. Protein: CASSLRLAGVADTQYF.

The chain joins TRBV29-1 to TRBJ1-2; 8 bases are a match to TRBD1. This CDR3 has 11 amino acids. The V gene's germline CDR1 is SQVTM and CDR2 ANQGSEA. V trimming: 8 bases; J trimming: 7 bases; junction bases outside the gene matches: 6. The CDR3 DNA sequence: TGCAGCCACAGGGGGGTGAGTGGCTACACCTTC. Its protein is CSHRGVSGYTF.

This clone appeared once. The sample has other DNA sequences that encode this CDR3 too. The chain employs TRBV20-1 and TRBJ1-5; D not resolved. The CDR3 runs to 12 residues. V gave up 3 bases and J gave up 4 bases, with 7 bases separating them. In germline, CDR1 is DFQATT, CDR2 SNEGSKA (reference sequence). The CDR3 region is CSASRSNQPQHF. In nucleotides, the CDR3 is TGCAGTGCTAGTAGGTCAAATCAGCCCCAGCATTTT.

This rearrangement joins TRBV5-4 to TRBJ2-1; D is uncertain. The CDR3 covers 12 residues. V shed 4 bases and J shed 6 bases, with 8 bases lying between them. Germline V gene sequence: CDR1 SGHNT, CDR2 YYREEE (reference sequence). The DNA for the CDR3 is TGTGCCAGCAGCGGGCCATCCAATGAGCAGTTCTTC. It yields the protein CASSGPSNEQFF. The entire variable domain, with the rest obtained from reference TRBV5-4 and TRBJ2-1, is as follows: ETGVTQSPTHLIKTRGQQVTLRCSSQSGHNTVSWYQQALGQGPQFIFQYYREEENGRGNFPPRFSGLQFPNYSSELNVNALELDDSALYLCASSGPSNEQFFGPGTRLTVL.

The rearrangement uses TRBV5-5 and TRBJ1-3; no clear D gene. Germline lookup yields CDR1 SGHKS and CDR2 YYEKEE (reference sequence). This CDR3 is built from 15 residues. The ends were cut back, 1 base at V and 2 bases at J, with 10 bases in the middle. CDR3: CASSLWSGAGNTIYF. DNA for the CDR3: TGTGCCAGCAGCTTGTGGTCCGGGGCTGGAAACACCATATATTTT.

As DNA, the CDR3 is TGTGCCAGCAGCCGTAGAGGGGTTCCCCTCAATGAGCAGTTCTTC. Its translation is CASSRRGVPLNEQFF. V and J are TRBV9 and TRBJ2-1; either TRBD1 or TRBD2 may supply D (5 bases each). Per germline, CDR1 SGDLS and CDR2 YYNGEE. V lost 4 bases, J lost 6 bases, and 17 bases lay in between. This CDR3 contains 15 residues.

This rearrangement joins TRBV28 to TRBJ1-4, with TRBD1 as a possible D gene (6 bases). The CDR3 consists of 14 residues. The V and J ends lost 2 bases and 8 bases respectively, with 12 bases between them. Germline CDR1 and CDR2: MDHEN and SYDVKM. For the CDR3, the DNA is TGTGCCAGCAGTTTACGGGGGCTCGGGGAAAAACTGTTTTTT. Translation: CASSLRGLGEKLFF.

V is TRBV7-3 and J is TRBJ2-1; D may be TRBD1 (5 bases). V shed 5 bases and J shed 0 bases, with 11 bases lying between them. The germline CDR1 and CDR2 sequences are SGHTA and FQGTGA. CDR3 size: 15 residues. CDR3 nucleotides: TGTGCCAGCAGCAAGGGGCTCAGCTCCTACAATGAGCAGTTCTTC. Translated: CASSKGLSSYNEQFF.

The chain has TRBV19 and TRBJ2-2; D may be TRBD1 (5 bases). Germline V gives CDR1 LNHDA, CDR2 SQIVND (reference sequence). CDR3 length: 14 residues. With 10 bases removed from V and 1 base from J, the gap between germline ends came to 13 bases. CDR3 in DNA: TGTGCCACCCGACAGAGCCTGAACACCGGGGAGCTGTTTTTT. Translated, it gives CATRQSLNTGELFF. Full variable domain (outside the CDR3, taken from reference TRBV19 and TRBJ2-2): DGGITQSPKYLFRKEGQNVTLSCEQNLNHDAMYWYRQDPGQGLRLIYYSQIVNDFQKGDIAEGYSVSREKKESFPLTVTSAQKNPTAFYLCATRQSLNTGELFFGEGSRLTVL.

DNA for the CDR3: TGTGCCAGCAGCCCAGGGGCTAGCGGGCAGAGCTCCTACAATGAGCAGTTCTTC. As protein: CASSPGASGQSSYNEQFF. The chain has TRBV14 and TRBJ2-1, with 8 bases matching TRBD2. V shed 4 bases and J 0 bases; nucleotides not matched to a gene: 11. This CDR3 spans 18 amino acids. Germline-derived CDR1 and CDR2 are SGHDN and FVKESK.

The CDR3 nucleotides read TGCGCCAGCAGCCGATACTTCGGGACCGGGGAGACCCAGTACTTC. Protein sequence: CASSRYFGTGETQYF. The J gene is TRBJ2-5, the V gene TRBV4-3; D may be TRBD1 or TRBD2 (5 bases each). From germline, CDR1 is LGHNA and CDR2 YSLEER. The CDR3 has 15 residues. V was shortened by 4 bases and J by 5 bases, with 17 bases between the two germline ends.

V and J are TRBV4-2 and TRBJ2-3; D is undetermined. Germline V lookup: CDR1 LGHNA, CDR2 YNFKEQ. Deletions cut 3 bases from V and 8 bases from J, with 6 bases between. The CDR3 is 11 residues long. The CDR3 here is CASSQGGTQYF. CDR3 DNA sequence: TGTGCCAGCAGCCAGGGTGGTACGCAGTATTTT.

CDR3 nucleotide sequence: TGTGCCAGCAGGATCACCGGGGAGCTGTTTTTT. Its protein product is CASRITGELFF. The chain uses TRBV11-3 and TRBJ2-2; D is uncertain. V was cut by 6 bases and J by 4 bases, with 3 bases left in between. The V gene's germline CDR1 is SGHNT and CDR2 YENEEA. CDR3 length equals 11 residues.

The chain links TRBV18 to TRBJ2-7, with a weak D call TRBD1 (6 bases). The CDR3 is 14 residues long. Germline V gene data show CDR1 as KGHSH and CDR2 as LQKENI. Trimming took 6 bases from V and 0 from J, leaving 12 bases between them. The CDR3 loop reads CASSRQDNSYEQYF. CDR3 in DNA: TGTGCCAGCTCGAGACAGGACAACTCCTACGAGCAGTACTTC.

The J gene is TRBJ1-2, the V gene TRBV7-8; TRBD1 might be the D (6 bases). Trimming removed 5 bases from V and 8 bases from J, with 27 bases in between. The CDR3 length is 17 residues. Germline assignment: CDR1 SGHVS and CDR2 FQNEAQ. In nucleotides, the CDR3 is TGTGCCAGCAGCCCGCCTGACCCGGGGGCGGCACCGACGGGCTACACCTTC. Protein: CASSPPDPGAAPTGYTF.

The V gene is TRBV24-1, the J gene TRBJ2-2; D is possibly TRBD2 (5 bases). Trimming cost V 0 bases and J 3 bases, with 7 bases left between them. Germline CDR1 and CDR2: KGHDR and SFDVKD. The length of the CDR3 is 15 residues. The CDR3 DNA reads TGTGCCACCAGTGATTTGAGGCGGGACACCGGGGAGCTGTTTTTT. This codes for CATSDLRRDTGELFF.

CDR3 protein: CAITPPLREKRTDTQYF. The CDR3 bases are TGTGCCATCACCCCCCCCCTTAGAGAGAAACGCACAGATACGCAGTATTTT. This chain joins TRBV7-8 and TRBJ2-3; unclear D gene. CDR3 length: 17 amino acids. V lost 10 bases and J lost 1, with 24 bases in between. Looked up from germline, CDR1 is SGHVS and CDR2 is FQNEAQ.

The V and J genes are TRBV5-1 and TRBJ1-1; the D gene is possibly TRBD1 (6 bases). V lost 0 bases, J lost 3 bases, and 12 bases lay in between. Germline assignment: CDR1 SGHRS and CDR2 YFSETQ. The CDR3 has 15 amino acids. The CDR3 DNA reads TGCGCCAGCAGCTTGGACAACAGGGTAGACACTGAAGCTTTCTTT. Encoded protein: CASSLDNRVDTEAFF. Combining the CDR3 with reference TRBV5-1 and TRBJ1-1 gives the whole variable domain KAGVTQTPRYLIKTRGQQVTLSCSPISGHRSVSWYQQTPGQGLQFLFEYFSETQRNKGNFPGRFSGRQFSNSRSEMNVSTLELGDSALYLCASSLDNRVDTEAFFGQGTRLTVV.

The CDR3 DNA is TGCGCCAGCAGCCTCGAACCCCAACAGGGCACTGAAGCTTTCTTT. Its translation: CASSLEPQQGTEAFF. The rearrangement links TRBV5-1 to TRBJ1-1; a weak D match, TRBD1 (6 bases). The CDR3 length is 15 residues. CDR1 SGHRS and CDR2 YFSETQ come from the germline V gene. V was cut by 4 bases and J by 4 bases, with 17 bases left in between.

The genes are TRBV18 and TRBJ2-1; a weak D match, TRBD1 (5 bases). Germline V gene data show CDR1 as KGHSH and CDR2 as LQKENI. V was trimmed by 0 bases and J by 9 bases, leaving 12 bases between them. The CDR3 contains 14 residues. CDR3 region: CASSPPVGVSEQFF. The CDR3 DNA reads TGTGCCAGCTCACCACCAGTAGGGGTGAGTGAGCAGTTCTTC.